This T cell receptor beta chain emerged from a study of CD8 T cells in Susac syndrome. This CDR3 comprises 13 residues. Trimming took off 3 bases at V and 3 bases at J, with 7 bases between the two ends. Germline CDR1 is LGHNA and CDR2 is YSLEER. The RNA, about 0.5 to 1 ug, was put through reverse transcription using random hexamers. TCRdb independently ran MiXCR on the immunoSEQ multiplex PCR reads; one entry per CDR3 protein. This table has about 300,000 distinct CDR3 sequences, 65% to 90% appearing once. Patients with stable or active relapsing-remitting disease, all of them treatment-naive, made up the multiple sclerosis controls.

The source material was CD8+ T cells from PBMCs. This chain links TRBV4-3 with TRBJ2-3, with D uncertain. The TCR sequence derives from a human donor with multiple sclerosis. CDR3 residues: CASSQAVTDTQYF. In nucleotides, the CDR3 is TGCGCCAGCAGCCAGGCAGTAACAGATACGCAGTATTTT.